The 32 T cell receptor beta chains below come from one sample, sequenced in a study of T cell responses to AZD1222 COVID-19 vaccine. Assay used: immunoSEQ multiplex PCR; TCRdb lists only in-frame clones, some missing. The data contain some 160,000 clones, 85% to 95% of them singletons. This sample comprised peripheral blood, obtained on day 0 of AZD1222 vaccination. Receptors originate from an adult in good health.

This chain connects TRBV7-9 to TRBJ1-3; possible D gene TRBD1, 5 bases. The germline V gene encodes CDR1 SEHNR and CDR2 FQNEAQ (reference sequence). V was cut by 3 bases and J by 9 bases, with 15 bases left in between. This CDR3 is built from 14 residues. CDR3 bases: TGTGCCAGCAGCTTTTCGGGACTAACGAGCACCATATATTTT. Translating gives CASSFSGLTSTIYF.

This CDR3 reads CASSQDWEAGNTIYF. CDR3 coding DNA: TGCGCCAGCAGCCAAGATTGGGAGGCTGGAAACACCATATATTTT. The genes are TRBV4-3 and TRBJ1-3; D is undetermined. The V and J ends lost 0 bases and 2 bases respectively, with 8 bases between them. Germline CDR1 LGHNA, CDR2 YSLEER. This CDR3 contains 15 residues.

The chain combines TRBV2 with TRBJ1-1, with D possibly matching TRBD1 (5 bases). The germline V gene has CDR1 SNHLY and CDR2 FYNNEI. V lost 7 bases and J 4 bases, leaving 13 bases between the germline ends. This CDR3 has 13 residues. This CDR3 reads CASNVMGGTEAFF. The CDR3 nucleotides read TGTGCCAGCAACGTCATGGGGGGCACTGAAGCTTTCTTT.

J is TRBJ1-2 and V is TRBV4-3; D is undetermined. V shed 1 base and J shed 3 bases, with 9 bases lying between them. This CDR3 is 14 amino acids long. Germline values: CDR1 LGHNA, CDR2 YSLEER. CDR3 residues: CASSQGAAHYGYTF. The CDR3 DNA sequence: TGCGCCAGCAGCCAAGGGGCGGCGCACTATGGCTACACCTTC.

This clone was observed once. The chain carries TRBV19 and TRBJ2-5; 9 nucleotides agree with TRBD2. CDR3 length: 16 residues. The V gene's germline CDR1 is LNHDA and CDR2 SQIVND (reference sequence). The J segment lost 5 bases and the V segment lost 4 bases, leaving 11 bases of the junction unmatched. CDR3 amino acids: CASSTSAGGHLETQYF. Here the CDR3 DNA reads TGTGCCAGTAGTACATCAGCGGGGGGCCATCTCGAGACCCAGTACTTC. The entire variable domain, with the rest obtained from reference TRBV19 and TRBJ2-5, is as follows: DGGITQSPKYLFRKEGQNVTLSCEQNLNHDAMYWYRQDPGQGLRLIYYSQIVNDFQKGDIAEGYSVSREKKESFPLTVTSAQKNPTAFYLCASSTSAGGHLETQYFGPGTRLLVL.

V usage is TRBV5-4 and J usage is TRBJ2-3; TRBD2 matches at 7 bases. Germline values: CDR1 SGHNT, CDR2 YYREEE (reference sequence). V gave up 2 bases and J gave up 0 bases; unmatched junction bases: 6. The length of the CDR3 is 16 residues. CDR3 region: CASSLSSGTSTDTQYF. The CDR3 bases are TGTGCCAGCAGCTTATCTAGCGGAACTAGCACAGATACGCAGTATTTT.

The chain has TRBV28 and TRBJ1-5; TRBD1 matches at 8 bases. The V segment lost 2 bases and the J segment 4 bases; nucleotides outside the gene matches: 4. The CDR3 has 15 residues. CDR1 and CDR2 (germline): MDHEN, SYDVKM. The CDR3 sequence is CASSLGQGPNQPQHF. In DNA, the CDR3 is TGTGCCAGCAGTTTAGGACAGGGACCTAATCAGCCCCAGCATTTT.

The chain employs TRBV27 and TRBJ2-2, with no clear D. Trimming took off 4 bases at V and 4 bases at J, with 13 bases between the two ends. The CDR3 runs 15 residues. Germline CDR1 reads MNHEY; CDR2 reads SMNVEV (reference sequence). This chain's CDR3 is CASSSPPLFTGELFF. Written as DNA, the CDR3 is TGTGCCAGCAGTTCCCCGCCTCTGTTCACCGGGGAGCTGTTTTTT.

The rearrangement joins TRBV2 to TRBJ1-1; tentatively, D is TRBD1 (5 bases). In germline, CDR1 is SNHLY, CDR2 FYNNEI. The CDR3 is made up of 15 amino acids. The ends were cut back, 2 bases at V and 5 bases at J, with 15 bases in the middle. This CDR3 reads CASSELGPVRTEAFF. The CDR3 nucleotides are TGTGCCAGCAGTGAACTGGGGCCCGTAAGGACTGAAGCTTTCTTT.

The genes are TRBV12-3 or TRBV12-4 and TRBJ1-4; D gene unclear. Trimming took off 5 bases at V and 4 bases at J, with 8 bases between the two ends. The CDR3 length is 13 residues. DNA for the CDR3: TGTGCCAGCAGTCGGGCCCTTAATGAAAAACTGTTTTTT. It specifies CASSRALNEKLFF.

CDR3 amino acids: CSVDTGANTEAFF. In nucleotides, the CDR3 is TGCAGCGTTGACACAGGGGCGAACACTGAAGCTTTCTTT. The rearrangement links TRBV29-1 to TRBJ1-1, with 7 bases aligning to TRBD1. Germline values: CDR1 SQVTM, CDR2 ANQGSEA. CDR3 length equals 13 residues. After removal of 3 bases from V and 1 base from J, the junction contained 2 bases not matched to a gene. The full variable domain, with the rest looked up from reference TRBV29-1 and TRBJ1-1, is SAVISQKPSRDICQRGTSLTIQCQVDSQVTMMFWYRQQPGQSLTLIATANQGSEATYESGFVIDKFPISRPNLTFSTLTVSNMSPEDSSIYLCSVDTGANTEAFFGQGTRLTVV.

This clone was recorded once. The chain has TRBV5-1 and TRBJ2-1; 8 bases align to TRBD1. The CDR3 sequence is 15 residues long. Germline V gene data show CDR1 as SGHRS and CDR2 as YFSETQ. V shed 3 bases and J 2 bases; nucleotides not matched to a gene: 4. CDR3 in amino acids: CASSSRGLPYNEQFF. In nucleotides, the CDR3 is TGCGCCAGCAGCTCCAGGGGGCTTCCCTACAATGAGCAGTTCTTC.

The J gene is TRBJ2-1, the V gene TRBV9, with a weak D call TRBD1 (5 bases). There are 14 residues in the CDR3. With 7 bases removed from V and 8 bases from J, the gap between germline ends came to 19 bases. The V gene's germline CDR1 is SGDLS and CDR2 YYNGEE. The CDR3 here is CASSTEPGPHEQFF. CDR3 in DNA: TGTGCCAGCTCGACAGAACCCGGCCCGCATGAGCAGTTCTTC.

The rearrangement joins TRBV7-9 to TRBJ1-1; perhaps TRBD1 as D (6 bases). The CDR3 extends over 12 amino acids. With 9 bases removed from V and 6 bases from J, the gap between germline ends came to 14 bases. Germline V gene data show CDR1 as SEHNR and CDR2 as FQNEAQ (reference sequence). CDR3 amino acids: CASKGERAEAFF. The DNA for the CDR3 is TGTGCCAGTAAGGGGGAGAGGGCTGAAGCTTTCTTT.

The rearrangement joins TRBV11-3 to TRBJ1-1; no clear D. V was trimmed by 5 bases and J by 0 bases, leaving 7 bases between them. The CDR3 has 13 amino acids. CDR1 and CDR2 (germline): SGHNT, YENEEA. The CDR3 reads CASSVELNTEAFF. The CDR3 DNA sequence: TGTGCCAGCAGCGTCGAATTGAACACTGAAGCTTTCTTT.

In this sample, this clone turned up once. This chain uses TRBV2 with TRBJ2-1, with D possibly matching TRBD2 (5 bases). Trimming left V 4 bases short and J 4 bases short, with 11 bases between. The CDR3 covers 14 residues. The germline gives CDR1 SNHLY, CDR2 FYNNEI. The CDR3 loop is CASSGFTGYNEQFF. The CDR3 nucleotides read TGTGCCAGCAGTGGGTTTACGGGATACAATGAGCAGTTCTTC.

This sequence joins TRBV13 and TRBJ2-2, with 14 bases identical to TRBD2. V lost 5 bases to trimming and J lost 0 bases; unmatched junction nucleotides: 5. The germline gives CDR1 PRHDT, CDR2 FYEKMQ (reference sequence). This CDR3 is built from 18 residues. CDR3 bases: TGTGCCAGCAGCGGGACTAGCGGGGGCGATGCGAACACCGGGGAGCTGTTTTTT. Translation gives CASSGTSGGDANTGELFF.

V is TRBV12-3 or TRBV12-4 and J is TRBJ1-3; D is possibly TRBD1 (5 bases). The length of the CDR3 is 13 residues. Trimming shortened V by 6 bases and J by 4 bases, and 10 bases separated the two germline ends. CDR3 amino acids: CASRKTGGNTIYF. The CDR3 DNA sequence: TGTGCCAGCAGGAAAACAGGAGGAAACACCATATATTTT.

The count of this clone is one. The rearrangement links TRBV7-9 to TRBJ1-6; D might be TRBD1 (6 bases). The CDR3 is 13 residues long. CDR1 SEHNR and CDR2 FQNEAQ come from the germline V gene (reference sequence). Between the trimmed V and J ends, which lost 4 bases and 12 bases, there was a span of 13 bases. CDR3: CASSWNREGPLHF. The CDR3 DNA sequence: TGTGCCAGCAGCTGGAACAGGGAGGGACCCCTCCACTTT.

The J gene is TRBJ1-4, the V gene TRBV7-6, with D unresolved. Between the trimmed V and J ends, which lost 1 base and 7 bases, there was a span of 19 bases. Germline V lookup: CDR1 SGHVS, CDR2 FNYEAQ. This CDR3 spans 17 amino acids. In DNA, the CDR3 is TGTGCCAGCAGCTTAGGGGGTCTATCTGGGAAGGTTGAAAAACTGTTTTTT. It encodes CASSLGGLSGKVEKLFF.

The chain has TRBV7-6 and TRBJ1-2; 10 bases line up with TRBD1. J was trimmed by 3 bases and V by 6 bases; bases with no gene match: 10. CDR1 is SGHVS, CDR2 FNYEAQ, per germline. This CDR3 contains 16 residues. The CDR3 region has the DNA TGTGCCAGCAGTAAAAGGACAGGGGGTCCGGACTATGGCTACACCTTC. Its protein product is CASSKRTGGPDYGYTF.

This clone has only one observation. The chain links TRBV6-2 or TRBV6-3 to TRBJ1-5, with D possibly matching TRBD1 (6 bases). The CDR3 sequence is 15 residues long. The V and J ends lost 2 bases and 4 bases respectively, with 12 bases between them. Germline assignment: CDR1 MNHEY and CDR2 SVGEGT. CDR3 coding DNA: TGTGCCAGCAGTTACGCAGGGGCAGAGAATCAGCCCCAGCATTTT. Its protein product is CASSYAGAENQPQHF.

The chain links TRBV5-4 to TRBJ2-3; tentatively, D is TRBD2 (7 bases). Trimming left V 1 base short and J 5 bases short, with 17 bases between. The CDR3 extends over 16 amino acids. In germline, CDR1 is SGHNT, CDR2 YYREEE (reference sequence). This chain's CDR3 is CASSLKVQGGGDTQYF. In DNA, the CDR3 is TGTGCCAGCAGCTTGAAAGTACAGGGCGGGGGAGATACGCAGTATTTT.

The chain is built from TRBV5-1 and TRBJ1-6; TRBD1 matches at 7 bases. V lost 4 bases to trimming and J lost 9 bases; unmatched junction nucleotides: 13. Per germline, CDR1 SGHRS and CDR2 YFSETQ. The CDR3 runs 16 residues. CDR3 sequence: CASSPSPPRQGSPLHF. Here the CDR3 DNA reads TGCGCCAGCAGCCCCTCCCCCCCTCGACAGGGTTCACCCCTCCACTTT.

The chain uses TRBV6-5 and TRBJ1-6; no definite D call. The CDR3 runs 13 residues. Germline loops: CDR1 MNHEY, CDR2 SVGAGI. Trimming left V 2 bases short and J 10 bases short, with 9 bases between. The CDR3, as DNA: TGTGCCAGCAGTTACGGAGGGATGTCACCCCTCCACTTT. As protein: CASSYGGMSPLHF.

This chain connects TRBV28 to TRBJ1-5, with 11 bases identical to TRBD1. Germline V CDR1 and CDR2: MDHEN, SYDVKM. The CDR3 covers 15 residues. J gave up 3 bases and V 6 bases, and 4 bases lay outside the gene matches. The CDR3 coding sequence is TGTGCCAGCAGGGGGACAGGGGGTACCAATCAGCCCCAGCATTTT. Protein: CASRGTGGTNQPQHF.

This chain connects TRBV24-1 to TRBJ2-2; 7 nucleotides agree with TRBD1. The CDR3 consists of 19 residues. The trim removed 3 bases at V and 4 bases at J, leaving 16 bases unmatched. Germline V gives CDR1 KGHDR, CDR2 SFDVKD. CDR3 in DNA: TGTGCCACCAGTGATATACCCCTGAGACAGGGAGACACCACCGGGGAGCTGTTTTTT. This sequence encodes CATSDIPLRQGDTTGELFF.

V is TRBV12-5 and J is TRBJ1-2, with D possibly matching TRBD1 (6 bases). V was pared by 4 bases and J by 5 bases, with 26 bases between. CDR1 LGHNT and CDR2 FRNRAP come from the germline V gene. The CDR3 extends over 18 amino acids. CDR3 sequence reads: CASGSPGTIKPVRYGYTF. DNA for the CDR3: TGTGCTAGTGGTTCCCCCGGGACAATCAAACCGGTTAGGTATGGCTACACCTTC.

The rearrangement joins TRBV10-3 to TRBJ1-2, with TRBD1 matching 9 bases. Germline V gene sequence: CDR1 ENHRY, CDR2 SYGVKD. The ends lost 8 bases at V and 1 base at J; junction bases unmatched: 11. CDR3 size: 16 residues. CDR3 protein: CAIGGTGPVYNYGYTF. The CDR3 bases are TGTGCCATCGGGGGGACAGGGCCAGTATATAACTATGGCTACACCTTC.

The chain is built from TRBV5-1 and TRBJ1-2; no definite D call. Germline V gives CDR1 SGHRS, CDR2 YFSETQ. Trimming removed 4 bases from V and 3 bases from J, with 10 bases in between. This CDR3 is built from 13 residues. CDR3: CASSKDPDYGYTF. In DNA, the CDR3 is TGCGCCAGCAGCAAGGACCCTGACTATGGCTACACCTTC.

The chain combines TRBV19 with TRBJ1-5; D is ambiguous. The CDR3 extends over 14 amino acids. V lost 0 bases to trimming and J lost 4 bases, with 7 bases between them. Germline values: CDR1 LNHDA, CDR2 SQIVND (reference sequence). CDR3 sequence (DNA): TGTGCCAGTAGTATAGAGGACCGAAATCAGCCCCAGCATTTT. Protein: CASSIEDRNQPQHF. Full variable domain (outside the CDR3, taken from reference TRBV19 and TRBJ1-5): DGGITQSPKYLFRKEGQNVTLSCEQNLNHDAMYWYRQDPGQGLRLIYYSQIVNDFQKGDIAEGYSVSREKKESFPLTVTSAQKNPTAFYLCASSIEDRNQPQHFGDGTRLSIL.

The V gene is TRBV12-3 or TRBV12-4, the J gene TRBJ1-1; no clear D. CDR3 length: 12 amino acids. Trimming took 5 bases from V and 1 from J, leaving 5 bases between them. The CDR3 region has the DNA TGTGCCAGCAGTGATACGAACACTGAAGCTTTCTTT. This translates into CASSDTNTEAFF.